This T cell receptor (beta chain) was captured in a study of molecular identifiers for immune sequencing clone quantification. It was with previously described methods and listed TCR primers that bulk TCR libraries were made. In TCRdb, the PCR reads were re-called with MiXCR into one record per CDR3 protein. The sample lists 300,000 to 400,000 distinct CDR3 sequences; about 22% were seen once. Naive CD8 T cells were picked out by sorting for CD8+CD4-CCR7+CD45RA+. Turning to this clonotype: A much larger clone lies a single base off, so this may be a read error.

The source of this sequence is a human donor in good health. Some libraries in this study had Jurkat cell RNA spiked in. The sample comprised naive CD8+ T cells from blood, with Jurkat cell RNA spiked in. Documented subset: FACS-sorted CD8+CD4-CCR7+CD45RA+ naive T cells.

The CDR3 spells CASSLTSGYNEQFF. The CDR3 coding sequence is TGCGCCAGCAGCCTGACTAGCGGGTACAATGAGCAGTTCTTC. The chain carries TRBV4-1 and TRBJ2-1; 10 positions agree with TRBD2. After removal of 4 bases from V and 4 bases from J, the junction contained 1 base not matched to a gene. The V gene's germline CDR1 is MGHRA and CDR2 YSYEKL. The CDR3 is made up of 14 amino acids.